A selection of T cell receptor beta chains follows, all from one sample in a study of T cell changes during pregnancy in multiple sclerosis. The table came from immunoSEQ multiplex PCR; TCRdb's copy has only in-frame clones and leaves some out. The sample carries 55,000 to 95,000 clones, around 94% recorded once. The sample consisted of peripheral blood, taken in the second trimester of pregnancy. Receptors originate from a female donor in good health, enrolled as a control in a pregnancy study. Both conserved end residues are part of each CDR3. The D gene is left open where the match is weak. Clone size is shown for a subset of rows, as once, few, many or a class of expanded clone.

V: TRBV7-6; size: -; D: TRBD2; J: TRBJ2-5; DNA: TGTGCCAGCAGCTCGGGGGGACGTGGAGAGACCCAGTACTTC; CDR3: CASSSGGRGETQYF
V: TRBV5-4; size: -; D: -; J: TRBJ2-1; DNA: TGTGCCAGCTATACGTTGGGCAGGGGCTTCTACAATGAGCAGTTCTTC; CDR3: CASYTLGRGFYNEQFF
V: TRBV5-6; size: once; D: TRBD1; J: TRBJ1-2; DNA: TGTGCCAGCAGCTTGGGGGTAGGGGGCAACTATGGCTACACCTTC; CDR3: CASSLGVGGNYGYTF
V: TRBV15; size: -; D: -; J: TRBJ2-5; DNA: TGTGCCACCAGCAGAGATGGCAGAGAGACCCAGTACTTC; CDR3: CATSRDGRETQYF
V: TRBV5-6; size: -; D: TRBD1; J: TRBJ1-3; DNA: TGTGCCAGCAGCCGACCACAGGGGCAAGGAAACACCATATATTTT; CDR3: CASSRPQGQGNTIYF
V: TRBV19; size: -; D: -; J: TRBJ1-5; DNA: TGTGCCAGTAGTCCCCAGTTGATGGCCCAGCATTTT; CDR3: CASSPQLMAQHF
V: TRBV7-3; size: -; D: -; J: TRBJ1-1; DNA: TGTGCCAGCAGCTTAGGACAGACGAACACTGAAGCTTTCTTT; CDR3: CASSLGQTNTEAFF
V: TRBV9; size: few; D: TRBD1; J: TRBJ1-2; DNA: TGTGCCAGCAGCTACACCGGGACAGCGAACTATGGCTACACCTTC; CDR3: CASSYTGTANYGYTF
V: TRBV7-9; size: once; D: -; J: TRBJ2-7; DNA: TGTGCCAGCAGCTTAGGGTCCGGAGGGCGAAGCTCCTACGAGCAGTACTTC; CDR3: CASSLGSGGRSSYEQYF
V: TRBV28; size: -; D: -; J: TRBJ2-7; DNA: TGTGCCAGCAGTTCCCGGGTGGCCCAGAGCTCCTACGAGCAGTACTTC; CDR3: CASSSRVAQSSYEQYF
V: TRBV14; size: once; D: -; J: TRBJ1-6; DNA: TGTGCCAGCAGCCCCCGCTGGCCGAATTCACCCCTCCACTTT; CDR3: CASSPRWPNSPLHF
V: TRBV14; size: -; D: -; J: TRBJ1-2; DNA: TGTGCCAGCACCCGGGGTGGCAGCACGGAGGGCTACACCTTC; CDR3: CASTRGGSTEGYTF
V: TRBV5-5; size: -; D: -; J: TRBJ2-7; DNA: TGTGCCAGCAGCCAAAGGATCGGTCCCGGGAGCGAGCAGTACTTC; CDR3: CASSQRIGPGSEQYF
V: TRBV4-2; size: -; D: TRBD1; J: TRBJ1-5; DNA: TGTGCCAGCAGCCAAGCCGGGACAGAGAATCAGCCCCAGCATTTT; CDR3: CASSQAGTENQPQHF
V: TRBV7-3; size: -; D: -; J: TRBJ2-3; DNA: TGTGCCAGCAGCCCACGTGGAGGGGGCCGTTCTAAAGATACGCAGTATTTT; CDR3: CASSPRGGGRSKDTQYF
V: TRBV4-3; size: -; D: -; J: TRBJ1-3; DNA: TGCGCCAGCAGCCAAGTTGGAGGCTCTGGAAACACCATATATTTT; CDR3: CASSQVGGSGNTIYF
V: TRBV7-2; size: -; D: -; J: TRBJ2-5; DNA: TGTGCCAGCAGCTTAGTCAGGGATCAAGAGACCCAGTACTTC; CDR3: CASSLVRDQETQYF
V: TRBV19; size: -; D: TRBD1; J: TRBJ1-2; DNA: TGTGCCAGTAAGGGGACAGGGGCGACATATGGCTACACCTTC; CDR3: CASKGTGATYGYTF
V: TRBV27; size: -; D: -; J: TRBJ1-6; DNA: TGTGCCAGCAGTACAGAGGGATCCTATAATTCACCCCTCCACTTT; CDR3: CASSTEGSYNSPLHF
V: TRBV7-9; size: -; D: TRBD1; J: TRBJ2-1; DNA: TGTGCCAGCAGCTTAGAGGTCACCGGGGGACAGGGGGCGAAACCCCCGTTCTTC; CDR3: CASSLEVTGGQGAKPPFF
V: TRBV18; size: -; D: -; J: TRBJ1-6; DNA: TGTGCCAGCCGACTCCGGGAGCTTAATTCACCCCTCCACTTT; CDR3: CASRLRELNSPLHF
V: TRBV28; size: -; D: TRBD2; J: TRBJ2-1; DNA: TGTGCCAGCAGTTTAATGGGGAGGGCCTACAATGAGCAGTTCTTC; CDR3: CASSLMGRAYNEQFF
V: TRBV6-1; size: -; D: -; J: TRBJ1-2; DNA: TGTGCCACTCCGGAGGACGGGAACTATGGCTACACCTTC; CDR3: CATPEDGNYGYTF
V: TRBV5-4; size: -; D: TRBD2; J: TRBJ2-1; DNA: TGTGCCAGCAGCCCCTTTGGCGGGGGGCGGGTCAATGAGCAGTTCTTC; CDR3: CASSPFGGGRVNEQFF
V: TRBV7-9; size: few; D: TRBD1; J: TRBJ1-4; DNA: TGTGCCAGCAGTCGAACGACAGGGGATGAAAAACTGTTTTTT; CDR3: CASSRTTGDEKLFF
V: TRBV25-1; size: -; D: -; J: TRBJ2-1; DNA: TGTGCCAGCATTGGGCACAATGAGCAGTTCTTC; CDR3: CASIGHNEQFF
V: TRBV19; size: once; D: TRBD1; J: TRBJ1-1; DNA: TGTGCCACCTCAAGTCGGACAGGGTCGGGAACTGAAGCTTTCTTT; CDR3: CATSSRTGSGTEAFF
V: TRBV9; size: -; D: TRBD1; J: TRBJ2-1; DNA: TGTGCCAGCTCAGGGGACAGGGCCGGGGGATACAATGAGCAGTTCTTC; CDR3: CASSGDRAGGYNEQFF
V: TRBV7-9; size: -; D: TRBD2; J: TRBJ2-2; DNA: TGTGCCAGCAGCCACGTGGGGGGGGTACCGAACACCGGGGAGCTGTTTTTT; CDR3: CASSHVGGVPNTGELFF
V: TRBV28; size: -; D: -; J: TRBJ2-5; DNA: TGTGCCAGCAGTTTAGGAGAGGCCCAAGAGACCCAGTACTTC; CDR3: CASSLGEAQETQYF
V: TRBV4-2; size: -; D: -; J: TRBJ2-3; DNA: TGTGCCAGCAGCTCTCTCGAGAGGGGACTCAGCACAGATACGCAGTATTTT; CDR3: CASSSLERGLSTDTQYF
V: TRBV7-9; size: few; D: TRBD1; J: TRBJ1-2; DNA: TGTGCCAGCAGCTTAGGAACAGGGGGGAATGGCTACACCTTC; CDR3: CASSLGTGGNGYTF
V: TRBV7-8; size: once; D: TRBD1; J: TRBJ1-5; DNA: TGTGCCAGCGGACCCCGGGACAGCAATAGCAATCAGCCCCAGCATTTT; CDR3: CASGPRDSNSNQPQHF
V: TRBV19; size: -; D: -; J: TRBJ1-3; DNA: TGTGCCAGTAGTATAGGACAAAGTGGAAACACCATATATTTT; CDR3: CASSIGQSGNTIYF
V: TRBV4-2; size: -; D: TRBD1; J: TRBJ2-3; DNA: TGTGCCAGCGGACAGGGGGCGATAGATACGCAGTATTTT; CDR3: CASGQGAIDTQYF
V: TRBV6-1; size: -; D: TRBD1; J: TRBJ1-2; DNA: TGTGCCAGCAGTGCAGGACAGGGGGCGGATGGCTACACCTTC; CDR3: CASSAGQGADGYTF
V: TRBV6-6; size: -; D: -; J: TRBJ1-3; DNA: TGTGCCAGCAGCTTACAGGGCTCTGGAAACACCATATATTTT; CDR3: CASSLQGSGNTIYF
V: TRBV7-9; size: -; D: -; J: TRBJ1-6; DNA: TGTGCCAGCAGTTTAAAGGCGGATTCACCCCTCCACTTT; CDR3: CASSLKADSPLHF
V: TRBV19; size: -; D: TRBD1; J: TRBJ1-2; DNA: TGTGCCAGTATGCGGACAGGAGAATCTTATGGCTACACCTTC; CDR3: CASMRTGESYGYTF
V: TRBV6-4; size: few; D: TRBD2; J: TRBJ2-7; DNA: TGTGCCAGCAGTGACTCGACTAGCGGGGTCGATGAGCAGTACTTC; CDR3: CASSDSTSGVDEQYF
V: TRBV20-1; size: -; D: -; J: TRBJ2-4; DNA: TGCAGTGCCCAGGGGCTAAACATTCAGTACTTC; CDR3: CSAQGLNIQYF
V: TRBV2; size: -; D: -; J: TRBJ2-7; DNA: TGTGCCAGCAGTGAGAGACCTACTACCTACGAGCAGTACTTC; CDR3: CASSERPTTYEQYF
V: TRBV4-3; size: -; D: TRBD1; J: TRBJ2-7; DNA: TGCGCCAGCAGCCAACAGGGACAGTTCGACGAGCAGTACTTC; CDR3: CASSQQGQFDEQYF
V: TRBV9; size: -; D: TRBD2; J: TRBJ2-1; DNA: TGTGCCAGCAGCCTTACTAGCGGGGTGAACAGGGAGCAGTTCTTC; CDR3: CASSLTSGVNREQFF